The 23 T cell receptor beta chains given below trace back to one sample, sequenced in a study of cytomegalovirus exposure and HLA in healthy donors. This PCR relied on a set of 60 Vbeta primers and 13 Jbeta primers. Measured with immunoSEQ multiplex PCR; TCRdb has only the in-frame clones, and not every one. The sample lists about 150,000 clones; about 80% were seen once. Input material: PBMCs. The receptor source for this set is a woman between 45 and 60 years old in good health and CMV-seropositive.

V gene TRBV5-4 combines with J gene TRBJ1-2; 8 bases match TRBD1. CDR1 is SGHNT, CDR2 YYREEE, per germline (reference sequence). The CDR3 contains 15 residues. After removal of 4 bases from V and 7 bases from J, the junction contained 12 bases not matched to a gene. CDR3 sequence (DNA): TGTGCCAGCAGCCCCCCGGACAGGGAGGTTCTTGGCTACACCTTC. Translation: CASSPPDREVLGYTF.

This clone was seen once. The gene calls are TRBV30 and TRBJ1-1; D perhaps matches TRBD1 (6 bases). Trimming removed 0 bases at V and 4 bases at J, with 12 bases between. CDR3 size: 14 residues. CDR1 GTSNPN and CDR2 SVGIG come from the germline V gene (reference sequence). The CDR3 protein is CAWSVKGGGTEAFF. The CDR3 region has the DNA TGTGCCTGGAGTGTAAAGGGGGGGGGCACTGAAGCTTTCTTT.

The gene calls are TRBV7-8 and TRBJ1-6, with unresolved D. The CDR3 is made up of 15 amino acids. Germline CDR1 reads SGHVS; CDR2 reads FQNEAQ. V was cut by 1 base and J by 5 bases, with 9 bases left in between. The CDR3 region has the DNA TGTGCCAGCAGCTTAGGTAGTGGGCATAATTCACCCCTCCACTTT. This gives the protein CASSLGSGHNSPLHF.

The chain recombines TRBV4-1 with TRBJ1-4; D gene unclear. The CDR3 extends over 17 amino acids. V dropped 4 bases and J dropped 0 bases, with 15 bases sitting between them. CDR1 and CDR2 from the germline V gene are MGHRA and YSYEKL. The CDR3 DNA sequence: TGCGCCAGCAGCCGCATATTACAGAGTGCAACTAATGAAAAACTGTTTTTT. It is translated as CASSRILQSATNEKLFF.

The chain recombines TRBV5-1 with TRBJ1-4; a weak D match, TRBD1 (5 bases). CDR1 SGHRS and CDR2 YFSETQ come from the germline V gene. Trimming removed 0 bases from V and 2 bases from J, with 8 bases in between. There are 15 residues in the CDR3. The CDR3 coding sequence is TGCGCCAGCAGCTTGGGAGGGACTACTAATGAAAAACTGTTTTTT. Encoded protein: CASSLGGTTNEKLFF.

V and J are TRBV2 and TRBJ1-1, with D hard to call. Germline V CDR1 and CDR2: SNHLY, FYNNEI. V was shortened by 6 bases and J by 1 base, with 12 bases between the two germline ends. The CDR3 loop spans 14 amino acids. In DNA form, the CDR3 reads TGTGCCAGCAGCCCAGTAAGGAGGAACACTGAAGCTTTCTTT. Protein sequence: CASSPVRRNTEAFF.

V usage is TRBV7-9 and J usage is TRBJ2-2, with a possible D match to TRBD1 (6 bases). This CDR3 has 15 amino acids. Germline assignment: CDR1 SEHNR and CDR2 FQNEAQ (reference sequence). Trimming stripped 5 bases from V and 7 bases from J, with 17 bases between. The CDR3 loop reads CASSKGDGLDGELFF. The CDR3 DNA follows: TGTGCCAGCAGCAAGGGGGACGGGCTGGACGGGGAGCTGTTTTTT.

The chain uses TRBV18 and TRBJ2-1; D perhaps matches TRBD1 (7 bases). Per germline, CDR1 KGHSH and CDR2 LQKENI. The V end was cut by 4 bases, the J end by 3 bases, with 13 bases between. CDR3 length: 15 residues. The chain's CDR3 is CASSLAGGGYNEQFF. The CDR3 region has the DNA TGTGCCAGCTCACTGGCAGGGGGAGGCTACAATGAGCAGTTCTTC.

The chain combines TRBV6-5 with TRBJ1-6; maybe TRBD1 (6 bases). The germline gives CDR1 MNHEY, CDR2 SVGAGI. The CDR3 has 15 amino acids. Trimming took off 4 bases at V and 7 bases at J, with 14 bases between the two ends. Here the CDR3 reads CASSSAGVGNSPLHF. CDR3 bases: TGTGCCAGCAGTTCCGCAGGGGTTGGGAATTCACCCCTCCACTTT.

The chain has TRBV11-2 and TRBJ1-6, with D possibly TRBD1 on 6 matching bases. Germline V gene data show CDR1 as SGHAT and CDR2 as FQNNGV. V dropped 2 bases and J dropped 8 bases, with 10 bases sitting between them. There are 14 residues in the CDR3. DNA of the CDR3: TGTGCCAGCAGCTTATTACAGGGTTATTCACCCCTCCACTTT. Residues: CASSLLQGYSPLHF.

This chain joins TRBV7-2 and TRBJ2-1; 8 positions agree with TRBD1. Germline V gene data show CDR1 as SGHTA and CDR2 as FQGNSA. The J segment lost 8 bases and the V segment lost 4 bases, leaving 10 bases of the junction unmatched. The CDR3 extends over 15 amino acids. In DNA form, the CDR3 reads TGTGCCAGCAGCTCCCAGTCAGGGGGCTTTGATGAGCAGTTCTTC. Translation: CASSSQSGGFDEQFF.

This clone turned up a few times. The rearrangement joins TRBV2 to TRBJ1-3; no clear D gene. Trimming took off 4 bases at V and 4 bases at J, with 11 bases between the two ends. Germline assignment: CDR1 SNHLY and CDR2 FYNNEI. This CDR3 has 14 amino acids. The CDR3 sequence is CASSGRITGNTIYF. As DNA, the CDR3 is TGTGCCAGCAGTGGCAGGATTACGGGAAACACCATATATTTT.

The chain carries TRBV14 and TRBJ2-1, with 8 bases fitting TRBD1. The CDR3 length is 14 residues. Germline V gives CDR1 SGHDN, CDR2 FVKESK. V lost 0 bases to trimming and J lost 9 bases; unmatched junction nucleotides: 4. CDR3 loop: CASSQDRGRSEQFF. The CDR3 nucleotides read TGTGCCAGCAGCCAAGACAGGGGGCGAAGTGAGCAGTTCTTC.

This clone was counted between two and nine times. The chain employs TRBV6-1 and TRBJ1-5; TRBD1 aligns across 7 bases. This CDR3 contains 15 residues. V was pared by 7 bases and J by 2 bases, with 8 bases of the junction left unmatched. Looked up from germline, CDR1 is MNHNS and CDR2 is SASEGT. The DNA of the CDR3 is TGTGCCAGCACCGAAAGGGGGCAGCGCAATCAGCCCCAGCATTTT. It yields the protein CASTERGQRNQPQHF.

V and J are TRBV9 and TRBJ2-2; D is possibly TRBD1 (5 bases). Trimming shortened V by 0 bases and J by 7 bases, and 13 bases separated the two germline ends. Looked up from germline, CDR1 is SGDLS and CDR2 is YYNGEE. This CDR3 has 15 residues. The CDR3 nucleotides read TGTGCCAGCAGCGTAGGATGGGCGCAGGGCGGGGAGCTGTTTTTT. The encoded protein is CASSVGWAQGGELFF.

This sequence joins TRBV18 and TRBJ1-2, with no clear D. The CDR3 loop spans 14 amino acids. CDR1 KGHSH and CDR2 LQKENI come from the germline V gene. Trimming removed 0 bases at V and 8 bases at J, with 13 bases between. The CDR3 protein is CASSPPSPSGGYTF. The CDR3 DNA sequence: TGTGCCAGCTCACCACCGTCTCCATCAGGAGGCTACACCTTC.

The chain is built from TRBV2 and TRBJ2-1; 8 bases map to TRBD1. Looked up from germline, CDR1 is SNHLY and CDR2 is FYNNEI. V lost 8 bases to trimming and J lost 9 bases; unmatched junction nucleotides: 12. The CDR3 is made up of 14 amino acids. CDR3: CASSGQGEISEQFF. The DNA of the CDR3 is TGTGCCAGCTCAGGACAGGGAGAGATCAGTGAGCAGTTCTTC.

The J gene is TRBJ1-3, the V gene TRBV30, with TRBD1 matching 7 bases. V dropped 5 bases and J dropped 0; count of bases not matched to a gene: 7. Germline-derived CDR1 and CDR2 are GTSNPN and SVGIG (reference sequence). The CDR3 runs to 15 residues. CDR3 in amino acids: CAWVGQPHSGNTIYF. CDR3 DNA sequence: TGTGCCTGGGTGGGACAGCCTCACTCTGGAAACACCATATATTTT. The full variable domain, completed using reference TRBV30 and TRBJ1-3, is SQTIHQWPATLVQPVGSPLSLECTVEGTSNPNLYWYRQAAGRGLQLLFYSVGIGQISSEVPQNLSASRPQDRQFILSSKKLLLSDSGFYLCAWVGQPHSGNTIYFGEGSWLTVV.

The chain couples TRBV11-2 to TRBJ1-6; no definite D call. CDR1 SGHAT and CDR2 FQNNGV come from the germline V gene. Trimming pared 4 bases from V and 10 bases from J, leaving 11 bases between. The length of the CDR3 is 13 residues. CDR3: CASSSGPGSPLHF. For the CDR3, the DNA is TGTGCCAGCAGCTCGGGTCCCGGGTCACCCCTCCACTTT.

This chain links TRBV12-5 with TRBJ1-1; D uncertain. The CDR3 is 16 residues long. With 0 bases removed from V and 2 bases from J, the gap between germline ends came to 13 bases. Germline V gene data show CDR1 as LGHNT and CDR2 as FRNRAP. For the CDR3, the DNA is TGTGCTAGTGGTTTGGTAATGGGGAGGGTAAACACTGAAGCTTTCTTT. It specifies CASGLVMGRVNTEAFF.

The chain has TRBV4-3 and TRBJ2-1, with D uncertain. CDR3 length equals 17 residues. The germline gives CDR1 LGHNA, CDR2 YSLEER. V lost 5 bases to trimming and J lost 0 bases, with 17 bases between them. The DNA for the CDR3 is TGCGCCAGCAGCTTAGGTCCCTATAGCTCCTCCTACAATGAGCAGTTCTTC. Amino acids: CASSLGPYSSSYNEQFF.

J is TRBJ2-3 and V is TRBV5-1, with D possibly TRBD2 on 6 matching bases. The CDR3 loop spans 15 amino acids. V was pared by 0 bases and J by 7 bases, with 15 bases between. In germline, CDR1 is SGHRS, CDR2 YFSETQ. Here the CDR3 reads CASSLVGTHQNTQYF. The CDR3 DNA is TGCGCCAGCAGCTTGGTGGGGACTCATCAGAATACGCAGTATTTT.

CDR3 in DNA: TGTGCCAGCCGGATGGAACAGGGGAACGGGGAGCTGTTTTTT. This encodes CASRMEQGNGELFF. The genes are TRBV2 and TRBJ2-2, with 7 nucleotides matching TRBD1. J gave up 7 bases and V 8 bases, and 10 bases lay outside the gene matches. Germline CDR1 SNHLY, CDR2 FYNNEI. The CDR3 extends over 14 amino acids.